Presented here are 28 T cell receptor beta chains from one specimen sequenced in a study of blood T cell repertoires in COVID-19 (dated by TCRdb to between 2020 and 2021). The method was the immunoSEQ multiplex PCR assay. In TCRdb, the immuneACCESS table is reduced to in-frame sequences with V and J assigned. These tables do not hold every clone; where another copy was compared, an unresolved V gene accounts for under half, and the others remain unexplained. Present in this sample are fewer than 80,000 clones, 79% of which were seen just once. The top ten clonotypes cover 5.4% of the sample. The sample taken for sequencing was peripheral blood. These receptors all stem from a woman at least 80 years old with active or convalescent COVID-19.

V gene TRBV5-4 combines with J gene TRBJ1-1; D not certain. The CDR3 runs 17 residues. Looked up from germline, CDR1 is SGHNT and CDR2 is YYREEE (reference sequence). Trimming took off 0 bases at V and 4 bases at J, with 19 bases between the two ends. The CDR3 DNA reads as TGTGCCAGCAGCTTGGCCCCGAGCGGACCGCAATCCACTGAAGCTTTCTTT. As protein: CASSLAPSGPQSTEAFF.

The chain carries TRBV27 and TRBJ2-1, with TRBD2 identical over 12 bases. The CDR3 contains 15 residues. The germline CDR1 and CDR2 sequences are MNHEY and SMNVEV (reference sequence). V shed 8 bases, J shed 8 bases, and the junction held 10 bases outside the gene matches. The CDR3 region is CASRVLAGGLDEQFF. In nucleotides, the CDR3 is TGTGCCAGCCGCGTACTAGCGGGGGGCTTGGATGAGCAGTTCTTC.

This sequence joins TRBV2 and TRBJ2-5; 10 positions match TRBD1. Germline assignment: CDR1 SNHLY and CDR2 FYNNEI. V was clipped by 5 bases and J by 1 base; unmatched bases: 1. The CDR3 consists of 14 residues. The CDR3: CASSRQGAQETQYF. The CDR3 DNA sequence: TGTGCCAGCAGTCGACAGGGGGCCCAAGAGACCCAGTACTTC.

This clone was found a few times. The chain couples TRBV4-2 to TRBJ2-7; possible D gene TRBD1, 6 bases. CDR1 is LGHNA and CDR2 is YNFKEQ in the germline V gene. This CDR3 region has 16 residues. V shed 0 bases and J shed 2 bases, with 14 bases lying between them. Here the CDR3 reads CASSQDTREGAYEQYF. Here the CDR3 DNA reads TGTGCCAGCAGCCAAGATACTCGAGAGGGGGCCTACGAGCAGTACTTC.

This clone turned up a few times. J is TRBJ2-7 and V is TRBV7-9; no definite D call. The length of the CDR3 is 13 residues. Germline V gene sequence: CDR1 SEHNR, CDR2 FQNEAQ (reference sequence). Trimming left V 5 bases short and J 4 bases short, with 12 bases between. CDR3 nucleotides: TGTGCCAGCAGCCCTCTCCTAGTATACGAGCAGTACTTC. This sequence encodes CASSPLLVYEQYF. Using reference TRBV7-9 and TRBJ2-7 for the parts outside the CDR3, the full variable domain is DTGVSQNPRHKITKRGQNVTFRCDPISEHNRLYWYRQTLGQGPEFLTYFQNEAQLEKSRLLSDRFSAERPKGSFSTLEIQRTEQGDSAMYLCASSPLLVYEQYFGPGTRLTVT.

The chain joins TRBV5-1 to TRBJ1-1, with 7 bases identical to TRBD1. This CDR3 spans 14 amino acids. The junction had 12 bases not matched to a gene; V was cut back by 8 bases and J by 5 bases. Germline V lookup: CDR1 SGHRS, CDR2 YFSETQ. DNA for the CDR3: TGCGCCAGTTCAACTTACAGGGGTGGTACTGAAGCTTTCTTT. This translates into CASSTYRGGTEAFF.

The chain is built from TRBV28 and TRBJ1-2; TRBD1 matches 10 bases. Germline V gene data show CDR1 as MDHEN and CDR2 as SYDVKM. V lost 5 bases and J lost 3; bases outside the gene matches: 9. There are 16 residues in the CDR3. The DNA for the CDR3 is TGTGCCAGCAGTCCCCCCGACAGGGGGCCCGACTATGGCTACACCTTC. This translates into CASSPPDRGPDYGYTF.

The chain couples TRBV11-2 to TRBJ2-3; no clear D. V was shortened by 1 base and J by 5 bases, with 13 bases between the two germline ends. The CDR3 length is 15 residues. CDR1 is SGHAT, CDR2 FQNNGV, per germline. The CDR3 coding sequence is TGTGCCAGCAGCTTAGGGGTGCGGAGTCTAGATACGCAGTATTTT. This translates into CASSLGVRSLDTQYF.

J is TRBJ1-1 and V is TRBV11-2; weak D call: TRBD1 (5 bases). The length of the CDR3 is 17 residues. Germline V gives CDR1 SGHAT, CDR2 FQNNGV. V was shortened by 4 bases and J by 0 bases, with 18 bases between the two germline ends. CDR3 in amino acids: CASSSPIGANMNTEAFF. CDR3 bases: TGTGCCAGCAGCTCCCCGATAGGGGCGAACATGAACACTGAAGCTTTCTTT. Full variable domain (rest looked up from reference TRBV11-2 and TRBJ1-1): EAGVAQSPRYKIIEKRQSVAFWCNPISGHATLYWYQQILGQGPKLLIQFQNNGVVDDSQLPKDRFSAERLKGVDSTLKIQPAKLEDSAVYLCASSSPIGANMNTEAFFGQGTRLTVV.

The rearrangement uses TRBV10-3 and TRBJ2-3; weak D call: TRBD2 (6 bases). Germline CDR1 and CDR2: ENHRY and SYGVKD. CDR3 size: 15 residues. Between the trimmed V and J ends, which lost 8 bases and 4 bases, there was a span of 19 bases. CDR3 nucleotide sequence: TGTGCCATCGGGGTGGGTTCAGCGGGCGCAGATACGCAGTATTTT. It encodes CAIGVGSAGADTQYF.

V is TRBV4-3 and J is TRBJ1-5, with 11 bases aligning to TRBD1. The CDR3 covers 18 residues. The V gene end was trimmed by 0 bases and the J gene end by 4 bases; junction bases not matched to a gene: 8. Germline lookup yields CDR1 LGHNA and CDR2 YSLEER. The DNA of the CDR3 is TGCGCCAGCAGCCAAGACAGGCCGGGACAGGGGGTGAATCAGCCCCAGCATTTT. Protein sequence: CASSQDRPGQGVNQPQHF.

The V call is TRBV15, the J call TRBJ2-1; 8 bases line up with TRBD2. This CDR3 has 19 residues. The V and J ends lost 5 bases and 10 bases, in that order; junction bases with no gene match: 25. CDR1 is LNHNV and CDR2 is YYDKDF in the germline V gene (reference sequence). Here the CDR3 DNA reads TGTGCCACCAGCCCCGGGACTCCGGGTTATTCTGTCCCGGGAGGGGAGCAGTTCTTC. This codes for CATSPGTPGYSVPGGEQFF. Full variable domain (outside the CDR3, taken from reference TRBV15 and TRBJ2-1): DAMVIQNPRYQVTQFGKPVTLSCSQTLNHNVMYWYQQKSSQAPKLLFHYYDKDFNNEADTPDNFQSRRPNTSFCFLDIRSPGLGDTAMYLCATSPGTPGYSVPGGEQFFGPGTRLTVL.

The rearrangement uses TRBV5-1 and TRBJ1-4; possible D gene TRBD1, 6 bases. The CDR3 length is 18 residues. Trimming left V 3 bases short and J 2 bases short, with 20 bases between. Germline loops: CDR1 SGHRS, CDR2 YFSETQ. The DNA of the CDR3 is TGCGCCAGCAGCTCTGGGGTGGCGGGGGCGTCTACTAATGAAAAACTGTTTTTT. It encodes CASSSGVAGASTNEKLFF.

The genes are TRBV3-1 (or the pseudogene TRBV3-2) and TRBJ1-1, with D unresolved. V was cut by 3 bases and J by 1 base, with 6 bases left in between. Germline CDR1 and CDR2: LGHDT and YNNKEL (reference sequence). The CDR3 has 13 amino acids. The CDR3 loop reads CASSQRQNTEAFF. The CDR3 DNA sequence: TGTGCCAGCAGCCAGCGCCAGAACACTGAAGCTTTCTTT.

This clone was counted between two and nine times. The V and J genes are TRBV7-9 and TRBJ1-2; D gene uncertain. Germline assignment: CDR1 SEHNR and CDR2 FQNEAQ (reference sequence). This CDR3 spans 14 amino acids. The V and J ends lost 5 bases and 1 base respectively, with 11 bases between them. CDR3: CASSRAVYNYGYTF. CDR3 DNA sequence: TGTGCCAGCAGCAGAGCGGTCTATAACTATGGCTACACCTTC.

Turning to this clone: The same CDR3 can be traced to other DNA sequences in this sample. The CDR3 reads CASSLGAGSSYEQYF. In nucleotides, the CDR3 is TGCGCCAGCAGCTTGGGTGCTGGGAGCTCCTACGAGCAGTACTTC. The chain links TRBV5-1 to TRBJ2-7; D perhaps matches TRBD2 (5 bases). Germline CDR1 is SGHRS and CDR2 is YFSETQ. V lost 0 bases to trimming and J lost 0 bases, with 10 bases between them. The CDR3 spans 15 residues.

The chain recombines TRBV19 with TRBJ2-5; 9 bases are shared with TRBD1. V was clipped by 6 bases and J by 4 bases; unmatched bases: 9. Germline V CDR1 and CDR2: LNHDA, SQIVND (reference sequence). CDR3 size: 15 residues. CDR3 residues: CASRKGTGGLETQYF. The CDR3 region has the DNA TGTGCCAGTAGAAAGGGAACAGGGGGCTTAGAGACCCAGTACTTC.

This clone was counted only a few times. V usage is TRBV27 and J usage is TRBJ2-7; D might be TRBD2 (6 bases). Germline V gene sequence: CDR1 MNHEY, CDR2 SMNVEV (reference sequence). The CDR3 has 18 amino acids. Between the trimmed V and J ends, which lost 5 bases and 0 bases, there was a span of 23 bases. CDR3 in amino acids: CASSRYGGGGPSSYEQYF. The CDR3 coding sequence is TGTGCCAGCAGTCGGTACGGGGGTGGCGGTCCAAGCTCCTACGAGCAGTACTTC.

This CDR3 reads CASSASGGSGELFF. The CDR3 DNA reads as TGTGCCAGCAGTGCTAGCGGGGGGTCCGGGGAGCTGTTTTTT. The gene calls are TRBV25-1 and TRBJ2-2, with 11 bases fitting TRBD2. CDR1 and CDR2 from the germline V gene are MGHDK and SYGVNS. The CDR3 loop spans 14 amino acids. The V gene end was trimmed by 4 bases and the J gene end by 6 bases; junction bases not matched to a gene: 1.

This clone was picked up a small number of times. This sequence joins TRBV7-9 and TRBJ1-2; a weak D match, TRBD1 (5 bases). The CDR3 runs 15 residues. Germline V gives CDR1 SEHNR, CDR2 FQNEAQ (reference sequence). The V and J ends lost 2 bases and 4 bases respectively, with 14 bases between them. Written as DNA, the CDR3 is TGTGCCAGCAGCTTAATATTAGCAGACAGCTATGGCTACACCTTC. Translating gives CASSLILADSYGYTF.

V and J are TRBV27 and TRBJ1-4; D is unclear. The germline V gene has CDR1 MNHEY and CDR2 SMNVEV (reference sequence). V was clipped by 4 bases and J by 4 bases, with 13 bases between them. The CDR3 has 15 amino acids. CDR3 amino acids: CASSSNRAVNEKLFF. DNA for the CDR3: TGTGCCAGCAGTTCGAACAGAGCTGTTAATGAAAAACTGTTTTTT.

This clone was picked up a small number of times. The chain joins TRBV6-2 or TRBV6-3 to TRBJ1-5; D is possibly TRBD1 (5 bases). CDR3 size: 13 residues. The germline gives CDR1 MNHEY, CDR2 SVGEGT. The ends were cut back, 4 bases at V and 7 bases at J, with 11 bases in the middle. The CDR3 region has the DNA TGTGCCAGCAGTTTCGCAGGGTGGCAGCCCCAGCATTTT. Its translation is CASSFAGWQPQHF.

This chain connects TRBV24-1 to TRBJ2-1; 7 bases agree with TRBD2. Trimming at V came to 10 bases and at J to 5 bases, leaving 10 bases not matched to a gene. Germline loops: CDR1 KGHDR, CDR2 SFDVKD. The CDR3 spans 14 residues. The CDR3 sequence is CATRPSGNNNEQFF. For the CDR3, the DNA is TGTGCCACGCGCCCTAGCGGAAATAACAATGAGCAGTTCTTC.

J is TRBJ2-2 and V is TRBV28; 14 bases match TRBD2. The CDR3 runs to 17 residues. V lost 6 bases, J lost 3 bases, and 6 bases stayed unmatched. The germline V gene encodes CDR1 MDHEN and CDR2 SYDVKM. The CDR3: CASSSPGLAGDTGELFF. The CDR3 DNA reads as TGTGCCAGCAGCTCTCCGGGACTAGCGGGAGACACCGGGGAGCTGTTTTTT.

The chain employs TRBV28 and TRBJ1-5, with D tentatively TRBD1 (5 bases). The CDR3 loop spans 16 amino acids. Trimming stripped 6 bases from V and 0 bases from J, with 15 bases between. Germline loops: CDR1 MDHEN, CDR2 SYDVKM. The DNA for the CDR3 is TGTGCCAGCAGCTACTTACCCGACAGTAGCAATCAGCCCCAGCATTTT. It translates to CASSYLPDSSNQPQHF.

This chain joins TRBV9 and TRBJ2-5; 7 positions agree with TRBD1. The CDR3 sequence is 13 residues long. V dropped 3 bases and J dropped 6; count of bases not matched to a gene: 5. Germline CDR1 is SGDLS and CDR2 is YYNGEE. CDR3 in amino acids: CASSAGQPQTQYF. CDR3 coding DNA: TGTGCCAGCAGCGCGGGACAGCCCCAGACCCAGTACTTC.

The chain couples TRBV27 to TRBJ1-3, with D possibly matching TRBD1 (6 bases). V lost 5 bases and J 3 bases, leaving 14 bases between the germline ends. The CDR3 totals 15 residues. Germline values: CDR1 MNHEY, CDR2 SMNVEV (reference sequence). The CDR3, as DNA: TGTGCCAGCAGTACACCGAGAGGGGGTGGAAACACCATATATTTT. Translating it yields CASSTPRGGGNTIYF.

This clone showed up just once. The chain is built from TRBV13 and TRBJ1-3; the D gene is possibly TRBD1 (6 bases). Germline V gene sequence: CDR1 PRHDT, CDR2 FYEKMQ (reference sequence). V was pared by 6 bases and J by 1 base, with 13 bases between. The CDR3 extends over 15 amino acids. This chain's CDR3 is CASSYNRVSGNTIYF. The DNA for the CDR3 is TGTGCCAGCAGTTACAACAGGGTTTCTGGAAACACCATATATTTT.